The clone carrying this T cell receptor beta chain has only one observation. Its antigen is not identified. The data are from a study of shared clonotypes between healthy human individuals. The overall study: CD4 naive cells filled three plates per donor, CD4 memory three, CD8 naive two and CD8 memory one.

The naive CD8 fraction comprised CD45RO-negative cells positively selected for CCR7 and excluded terminally differentiated effector memory CD45RA+ cells. Germline assignment: CDR1 SGHRS and CDR2 YFSETQ. V trimming: 2 bases; J trimming: 2 bases; junction bases outside the gene matches: 4. The CDR3 length is 15 residues. General study findings and limits: Limitation of the genetic and exposure-history diversity represented came from the few donors. Clonotype sharing among donors was expected to depend on sequencing depth. Rarefaction analysis demonstrated incomplete sorted-subset sequencing notwithstanding large depth.

Produced via immunoSEQ multiplex PCR; TCRdb's table is partial and in-frame only. The sample gives about 870,000 clones, 90% to 95% of which show up once; around 24% is in the top ten. This receptor was obtained from a man aged 30 to 39 in good health. The J gene is TRBJ2-1, the V gene TRBV5-1; 7 bases match TRBD1. The source material was naive CD8+ T cells sorted from blood. CDR3 sequence: CASSFGTETYNEQFF. The CDR3 nucleotides read TGCGCCAGCAGCTTTGGGACAGAGACCTACAATGAGCAGTTCTTC.